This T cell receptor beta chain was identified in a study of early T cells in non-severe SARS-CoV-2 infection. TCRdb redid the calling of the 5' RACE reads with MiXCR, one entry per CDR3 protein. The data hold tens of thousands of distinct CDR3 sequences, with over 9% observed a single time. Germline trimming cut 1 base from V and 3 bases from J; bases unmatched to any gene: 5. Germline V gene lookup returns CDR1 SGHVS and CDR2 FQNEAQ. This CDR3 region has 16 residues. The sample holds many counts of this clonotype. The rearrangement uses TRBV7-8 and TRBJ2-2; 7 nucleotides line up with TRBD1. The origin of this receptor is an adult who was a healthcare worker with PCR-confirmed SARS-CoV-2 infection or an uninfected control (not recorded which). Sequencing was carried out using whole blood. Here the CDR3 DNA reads TGTGCCAGCAGCTTAGTACAGGGGATGGACACCGGGGAGCTGTTTTTT. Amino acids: CASSLVQGMDTGELFF.